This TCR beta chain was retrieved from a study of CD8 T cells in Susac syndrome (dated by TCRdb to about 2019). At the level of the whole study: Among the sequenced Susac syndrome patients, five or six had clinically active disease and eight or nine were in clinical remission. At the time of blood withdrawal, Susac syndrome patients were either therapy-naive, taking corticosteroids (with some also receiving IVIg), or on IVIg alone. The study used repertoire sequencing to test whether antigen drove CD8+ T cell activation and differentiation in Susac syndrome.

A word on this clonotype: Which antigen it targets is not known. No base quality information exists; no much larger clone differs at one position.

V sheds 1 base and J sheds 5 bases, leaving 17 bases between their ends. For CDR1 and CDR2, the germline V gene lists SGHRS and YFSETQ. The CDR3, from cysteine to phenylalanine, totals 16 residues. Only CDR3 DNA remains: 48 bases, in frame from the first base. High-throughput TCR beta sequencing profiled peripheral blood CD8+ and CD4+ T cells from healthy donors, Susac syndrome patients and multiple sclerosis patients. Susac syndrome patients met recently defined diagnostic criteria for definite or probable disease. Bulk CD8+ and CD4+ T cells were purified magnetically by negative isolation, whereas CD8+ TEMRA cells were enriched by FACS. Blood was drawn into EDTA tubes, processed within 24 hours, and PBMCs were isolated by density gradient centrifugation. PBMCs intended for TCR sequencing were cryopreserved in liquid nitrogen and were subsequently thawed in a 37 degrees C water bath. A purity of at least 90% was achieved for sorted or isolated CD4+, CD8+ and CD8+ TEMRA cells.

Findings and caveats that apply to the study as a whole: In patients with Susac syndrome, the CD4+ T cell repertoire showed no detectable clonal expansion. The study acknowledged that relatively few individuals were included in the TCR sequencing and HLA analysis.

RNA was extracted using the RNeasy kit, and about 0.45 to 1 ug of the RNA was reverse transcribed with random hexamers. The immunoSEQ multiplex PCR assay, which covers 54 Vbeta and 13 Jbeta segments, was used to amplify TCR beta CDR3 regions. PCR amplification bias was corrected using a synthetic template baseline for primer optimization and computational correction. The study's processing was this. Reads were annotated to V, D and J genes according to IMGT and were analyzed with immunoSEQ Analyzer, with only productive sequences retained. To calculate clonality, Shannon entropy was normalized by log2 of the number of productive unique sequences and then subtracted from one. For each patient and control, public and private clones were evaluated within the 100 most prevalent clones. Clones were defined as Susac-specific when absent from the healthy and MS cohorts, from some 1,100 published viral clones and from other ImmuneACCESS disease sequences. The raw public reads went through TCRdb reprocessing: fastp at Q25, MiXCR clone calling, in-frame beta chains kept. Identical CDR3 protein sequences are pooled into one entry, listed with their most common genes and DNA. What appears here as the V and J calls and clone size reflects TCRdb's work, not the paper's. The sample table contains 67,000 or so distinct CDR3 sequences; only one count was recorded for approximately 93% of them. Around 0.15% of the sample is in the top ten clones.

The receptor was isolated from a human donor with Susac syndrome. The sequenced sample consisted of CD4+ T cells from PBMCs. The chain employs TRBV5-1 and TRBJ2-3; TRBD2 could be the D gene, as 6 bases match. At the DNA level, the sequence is TGCGCCAGCAGCTTGAGCCGTAGGGGCGGGGAAGATACGCAGTATTTT. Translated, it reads CASSLSRRGGEDTQYF.